This T cell receptor beta chain was retrieved from a study of shared clonotypes between healthy human individuals (dated by TCRdb to between 2020 and 2021). For the study in its entirety: A couple of women and a few men aged 18 to 49 years were included in the cohort. Different laboratories and diverse techniques were used to prepare libraries and sequence TCR repertoires, to increase sequencing depth and limit assay-specific biases. Between about 0.85 and 9.5 billion PBMCs per donor were obtained by leukapheresis. For each donor, CD4 naive and CD4 memory were each run on three plates, CD8 naive on two plates, and CD8 memory on one plate. The study deeply sequenced blood TCR repertoires of about 5 healthy adults to estimate repertoire size and the extent of clonotype sharing between individuals.

The paper's findings and limits, for the study overall: The genetic and exposure-history diversity represented was limited by the small number of donors. Larger estimated clonotype richness was generally found for naive subsets than for memory subsets. Rarefaction of sorted-subset datasets indicated incomplete sequencing despite the large sequencing depth. Higher generation probabilities were observed for clonotypes shared by all four sorted-subset donors than for non-shared clonotypes. Based on pairwise subsampling, the degree of clonotype sharing among donors was expected to be affected by sequencing depth. Sharing across a few donors was observed for about 5% of naive CD4, about 4% of naive CD8, 2% to 2.5% of memory CD4, and around 0.4% of memory CD8 clonotypes. Sampling was restricted to blood, and TCR repertoires in tissues likely differ from the TCR repertoires found in blood.

The donors were healthy, HIV-negative adults who had no recently reported acute infections or vaccinations. Every donor was a Caucasian adult residing in Nashville, Tennessee, USA. CD4+ T cells were enriched by magnetic negative selection, after which naive cells were positively selected on CD45RA and the negative fraction was taken as the memory subset. Blood was obtained by leukapheresis, after which PBMCs were separated by Ficoll-Histopaque density gradient centrifugation and cryopreserved in liquid nitrogen vapor phase. Purity and quantity of every magnetically sorted T cell population were checked by analytical flow cytometry. Genomic DNA was isolated from each sorted fraction and quantified by UV absorbance on a Nanodrop 2000c. Reading from cysteine to phenylalanine, the CDR3 counts 15 amino acids. The read is trimmed to its CDR3 DNA, 45 bases read in frame from base 1. For this chain, trimming is 3 bases at the V end and 6 bases at the J end, and the number of junction bases without a gene match is 11. CDR1 SGHRS and CDR2 YFSETQ are derived from the germline V gene.

Turning to this clone: The clone's antigen remains unknown. Per-base quality was not reported, and no clone a single base away is much larger than it.

Using the deep immunoSEQ assay, multiplex PCR amplified TCR CDR3 regions from genomic DNA. Genomic DNA extracted from each cell subset was distributed evenly over all wells of several immunoSEQ 96-well plates, and each plate served as one replicate. For sorted subsets, 150 to 250 ng of genomic DNA, equivalent to 25,000 to 35,000 T cell genomes, went into each replicate PCR. The purified libraries were quantified using a Qubit 3.0 fluorometer, sized with a Bioanalyzer 2100, and then quantified again using the KAPA Library Quantification kit. Every immunoSEQ 96-well plate was sequenced on a dedicated single-read 150-cycle Illumina NextSeq 550 flow cell. Per the original workflow: Because the immunoSEQ output included only junctional sequences and no quality scores, the filtering could not be the same as the filtering used for full-length reads. To assign V/J genes and CDR3, sequences were annotated using PyIR, a Python wrapper for IgBLAST v1.9, with IMGT germline references. Any read was removed if the V/J assignment was weak (E-value above 1e-6), the CDR3 was missing, or the read contained stop codons, out-of-frame junctions, or ambiguous translated residues. V3J clonotypes were defined by identical inferred V gene, J gene, and CDR3 amino acid sequence. Percentage overlap between repertoires was calculated by dividing the number of shared unique clonotypes by the size of the smaller repertoire. Repertoire richness was assessed with RTK rarefaction, the Chao1 estimator, and Recon v2.1 estimates of unobserved clonotypes. Generation probabilities for all TCRbeta clonotypes obtained by the gDNA method from four donors were computed using OLGA. TCRdb holds this immuneACCESS table with in-frame rearrangements only. Some clones are missing; in checked studies, unresolved V genes explain under half, and the rest has no known cause. V, J and clone size were drawn from that table, and D and trimming were deduced from the DNA. Here the sample has about 680,000 clones; approximately 79% occur a single time. The ten top clones hold around 1.6% of the sample.

This receptor was identified in a woman in her 30s in good health. Specimen: memory CD4+ T cells sorted from blood. In light of the paper, this sample's cell subset or site label describes: CD45RA-negative fraction. The V gene is TRBV5-1 and the J gene is TRBJ1-2, with 7 bases aligning to TRBD1. The CDR3 has the sequence CASSSAEGAANGYTF. Read as DNA, the sequence is TGCGCCAGCAGCTCGGCTGAGGGGGCCGCTAATGGCTACACCTTC.